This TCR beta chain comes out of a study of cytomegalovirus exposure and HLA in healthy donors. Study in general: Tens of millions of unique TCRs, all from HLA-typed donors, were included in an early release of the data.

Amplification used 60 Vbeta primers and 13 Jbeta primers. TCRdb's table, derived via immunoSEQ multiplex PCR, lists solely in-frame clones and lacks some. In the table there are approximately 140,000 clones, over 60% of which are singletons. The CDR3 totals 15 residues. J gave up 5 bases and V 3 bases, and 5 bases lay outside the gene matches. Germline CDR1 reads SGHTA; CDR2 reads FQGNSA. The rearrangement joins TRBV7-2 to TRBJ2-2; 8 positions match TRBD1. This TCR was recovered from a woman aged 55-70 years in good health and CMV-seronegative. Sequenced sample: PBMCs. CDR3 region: CASSFDRGYTGELFF. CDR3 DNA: TGTGCCAGCAGCTTCGACAGGGGATATACCGGGGAGCTGTTTTTT.